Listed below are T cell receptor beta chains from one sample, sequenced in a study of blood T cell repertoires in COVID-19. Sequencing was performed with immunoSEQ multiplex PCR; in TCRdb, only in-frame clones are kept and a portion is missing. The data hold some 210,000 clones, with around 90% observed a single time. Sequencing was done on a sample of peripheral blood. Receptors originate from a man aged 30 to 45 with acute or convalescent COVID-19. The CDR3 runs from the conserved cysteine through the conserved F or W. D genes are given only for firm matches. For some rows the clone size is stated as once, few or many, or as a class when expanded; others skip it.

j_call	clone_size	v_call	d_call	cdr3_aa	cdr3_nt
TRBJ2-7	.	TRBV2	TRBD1	CASNPDRGNF	TGTGCCAGCAACCCGGACAGGGGTAACTTC
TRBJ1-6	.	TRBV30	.	CAWSVSRAGSPLHF	TGTGCCTGGAGTGTAAGCAGGGCTGGGTCACCCCTCCACTTT
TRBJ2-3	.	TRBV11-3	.	CASSSNTDTQYF	TGTGCCAGCAGCTCCAATACAGATACGCAGTATTTT
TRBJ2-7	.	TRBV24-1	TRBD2	CATSDPGTSGSYEQYF	TGTGCCACCAGTGACCCTGGGACTAGCGGGAGTTACGAGCAGTACTTC
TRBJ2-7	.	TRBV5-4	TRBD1	CASSSHGTGGYEQYF	TGTGCCAGCAGTTCTCACGGGACAGGGGGCTACGAGCAGTACTTC
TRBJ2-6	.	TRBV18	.	CASSPLGAQGANVLTF	TGTGCCAGCTCACCCTTGGGGGCGCAAGGGGCCAACGTCCTGACTTTC
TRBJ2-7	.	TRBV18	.	CASSVLQGYEQYF	TGTGCCAGCTCAGTCTTACAGGGTTACGAGCAGTACTTC
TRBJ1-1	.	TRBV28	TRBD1	CASSPDRVIREEAFF	TGTGCCAGCAGCCCGGACAGGGTAATTCGGGAGGAAGCTTTCTTT
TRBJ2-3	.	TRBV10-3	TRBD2	CAISQGLAGGQGIPDTQYF	TGTGCCATCAGCCAGGGACTAGCGGGGGGCCAAGGGATTCCAGATACGCAGTATTTT
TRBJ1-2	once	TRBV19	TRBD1	CASSYLRGTDGYTF	TGTGCCAGTAGTTACCTCAGGGGGACGGATGGCTACACCTTC
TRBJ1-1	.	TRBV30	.	CAWSREGSSPPEAFF	TGTGCCTGGAGTCGAGAGGGCTCGTCCCCCCCTGAAGCTTTCTTT
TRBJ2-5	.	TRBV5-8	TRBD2	CASSFWGGTETQYF	TGTGCCAGCAGCTTCTGGGGGGGGACGGAGACCCAGTACTTC
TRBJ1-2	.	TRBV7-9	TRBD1	CASSLRGGQGGVGYGYTF	TGTGCCAGCAGCTTACGGGGAGGACAGGGGGGCGTTGGATATGGCTACACCTTC
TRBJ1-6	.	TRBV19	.	CASSWSSYNSPLHF	TGTGCCAGTAGCTGGAGCTCCTATAATTCACCCCTCCACTTT
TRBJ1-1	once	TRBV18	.	CASSPSIMNTEAFF	TGTGCCAGCTCACCCAGTATCATGAACACTGAAGCTTTCTTT
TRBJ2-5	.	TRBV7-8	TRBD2	CASSLRRYSGGAETQYF	TGTGCCAGCAGCTTACGCCGGTATAGCGGGGGGGCGGAGACCCAGTACTTC
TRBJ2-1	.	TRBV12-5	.	CASGLVGGVPYNEQFF	TGTGCTAGTGGTTTGGTTGGAGGGGTCCCCTACAATGAGCAGTTCTTC
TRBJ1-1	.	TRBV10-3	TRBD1	CAISADRSGAFF	TGTGCCATCAGCGCGGACAGGTCGGGAGCTTTCTTT
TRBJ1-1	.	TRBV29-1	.	CSVVGQGLSEAFF	TGCAGCGTTGTAGGGCAGGGTCTCTCTGAAGCTTTCTTT
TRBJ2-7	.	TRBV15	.	CATSRAKSGEQYF	TGTGCCACCAGCAGAGCCAAATCGGGCGAGCAGTACTTC
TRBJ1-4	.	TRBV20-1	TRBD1	CSASRDSYNEKLFF	TGCAGTGCTAGTAGGGACAGCTATAATGAAAAACTGTTTTTT
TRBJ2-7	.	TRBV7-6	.	CASSLDFSEQYF	TGTGCCAGCAGCTTAGATTTCTCCGAGCAGTACTTC
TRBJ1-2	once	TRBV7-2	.	CASSLERAYGYTF	TGTGCCAGCAGCTTAGAGCGCGCTTATGGCTACACCTTC
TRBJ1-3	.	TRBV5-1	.	CASSLDLSSGNTIYF	TGCGCCAGCAGCCTGGACCTAAGCTCTGGAAACACCATATATTTT
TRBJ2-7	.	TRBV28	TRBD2	CASQSGVSYEQYF	TGTGCCTCACAAAGCGGGGTGTCCTACGAGCAGTACTTC
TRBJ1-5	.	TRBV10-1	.	CASRGPFLHF	TGCGCCAGCAGGGGGCCTTTCCTCCATTTT
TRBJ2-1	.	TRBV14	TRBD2	CASSPLRGGGRDEQFF	TGTGCCAGCAGCCCCCTACGGGGGGGCGGGAGAGATGAGCAGTTCTTC